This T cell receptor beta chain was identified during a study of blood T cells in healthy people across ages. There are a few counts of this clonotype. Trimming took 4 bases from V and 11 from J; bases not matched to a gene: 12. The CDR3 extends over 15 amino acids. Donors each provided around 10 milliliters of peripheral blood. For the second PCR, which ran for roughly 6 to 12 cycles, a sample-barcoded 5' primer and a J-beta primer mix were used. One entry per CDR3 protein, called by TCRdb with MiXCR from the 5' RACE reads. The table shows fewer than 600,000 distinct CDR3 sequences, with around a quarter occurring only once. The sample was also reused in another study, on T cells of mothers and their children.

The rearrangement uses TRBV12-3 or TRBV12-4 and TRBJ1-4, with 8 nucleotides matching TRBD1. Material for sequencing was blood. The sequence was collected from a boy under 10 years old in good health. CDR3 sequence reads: CASSSRTGPAGKLFF. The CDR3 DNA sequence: TGTGCCAGCAGTTCGCGGACAGGGCCTGCTGGCAAACTGTTTTTT.